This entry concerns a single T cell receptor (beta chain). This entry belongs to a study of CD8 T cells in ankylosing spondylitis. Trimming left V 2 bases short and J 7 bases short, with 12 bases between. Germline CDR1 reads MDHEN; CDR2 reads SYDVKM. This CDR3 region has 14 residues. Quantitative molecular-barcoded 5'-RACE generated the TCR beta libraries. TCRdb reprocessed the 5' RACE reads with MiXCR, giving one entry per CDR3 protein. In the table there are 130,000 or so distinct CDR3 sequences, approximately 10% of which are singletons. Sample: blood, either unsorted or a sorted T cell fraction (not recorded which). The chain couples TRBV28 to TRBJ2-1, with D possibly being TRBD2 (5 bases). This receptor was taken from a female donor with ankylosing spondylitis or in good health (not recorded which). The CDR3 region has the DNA TGTGCCAGCAGTTTACTAGCAACCGATAATGAGCAGTTCTTC. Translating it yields CASSLLATDNEQFF. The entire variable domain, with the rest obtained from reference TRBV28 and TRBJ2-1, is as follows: DVKVTQSSRYLVKRTGEKVFLECVQDMDHENMFWYRQDPGLGLRLIYFSYDVKMKEKGDIPEGYSVSREKKERFSLILESASTNQTSMYLCASSLLATDNEQFFGPGTRLTVL.